This T cell receptor beta chain was captured by sequencing in a study of blood T cell repertoires in COVID-19. The wider study: Acute and convalescent COVID-19 samples came from the United States, Italy and Spain. Sources were T cells, B-cell-depleted T cells, or PBMCs; the material itself was cDNA or gDNA.

The length of the CDR3 is 14 residues. J lost 4 bases, V lost 1 base, and 1 base had no gene match. Looked up from germline, CDR1 is LNHNV and CDR2 is YYDKDF (reference sequence). In the source study's methods: Using reference gene primer amplification, nucleated cell counts were estimated. The protocol was immunoSEQ multiplex PCR, while the TCRdb copy is restricted to in-frame clones and leaves out a portion. V, J and clone size are those of that table, while D and trimming were read from the DNA. The sample records about 82,000 clones, about four fifths being singletons. The origin of this receptor is a man older than 75 with acute or convalescent COVID-19. The genes are TRBV15 and TRBJ1-5; 7 nucleotides align to TRBD1. The specimen was peripheral blood. CDR3 amino acids: CATSRGDSNQPQHF. The CDR3 nucleotides are TGTGCCACCAGCAGAGGGGACAGTAATCAGCCCCAGCATTTT. The full variable domain, completed using reference TRBV15 and TRBJ1-5, is DAMVIQNPRYQVTQFGKPVTLSCSQTLNHNVMYWYQQKSSQAPKLLFHYYDKDFNNEADTPDNFQSRRPNTSFCFLDIRSPGLGDTAMYLCATSRGDSNQPQHFGDGTRLSIL.